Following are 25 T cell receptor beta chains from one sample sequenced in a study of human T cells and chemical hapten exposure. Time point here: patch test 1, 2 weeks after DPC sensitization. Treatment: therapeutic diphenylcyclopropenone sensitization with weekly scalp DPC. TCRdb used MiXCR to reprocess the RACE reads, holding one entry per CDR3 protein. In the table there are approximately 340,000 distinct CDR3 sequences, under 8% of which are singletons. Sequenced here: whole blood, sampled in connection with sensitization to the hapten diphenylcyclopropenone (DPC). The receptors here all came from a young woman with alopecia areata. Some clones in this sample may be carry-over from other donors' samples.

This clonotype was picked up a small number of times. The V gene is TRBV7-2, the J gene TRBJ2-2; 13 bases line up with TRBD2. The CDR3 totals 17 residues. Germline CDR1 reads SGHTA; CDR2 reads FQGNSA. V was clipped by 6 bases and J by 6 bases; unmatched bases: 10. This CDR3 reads CASRGLAGSSWAGELFF. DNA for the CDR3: TGTGCCAGCAGGGGACTAGCGGGGTCCTCCTGGGCCGGGGAGCTGTTTTTT.

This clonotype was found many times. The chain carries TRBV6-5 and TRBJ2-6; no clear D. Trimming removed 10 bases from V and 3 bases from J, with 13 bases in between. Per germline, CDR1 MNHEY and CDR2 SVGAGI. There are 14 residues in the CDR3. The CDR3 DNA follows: TGTGCCACAACTGACGGGCTTGGGGCCAACGTCCTGACTTTC. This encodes CATTDGLGANVLTF.

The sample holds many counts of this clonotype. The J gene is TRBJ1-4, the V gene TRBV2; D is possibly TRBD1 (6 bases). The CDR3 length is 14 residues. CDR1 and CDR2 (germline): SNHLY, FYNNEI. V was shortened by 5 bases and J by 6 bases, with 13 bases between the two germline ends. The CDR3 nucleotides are TGTGCCAGCAGTCGAGGGGGTTTGGATGAAAAACTGTTTTTT. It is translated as CASSRGGLDEKLFF.

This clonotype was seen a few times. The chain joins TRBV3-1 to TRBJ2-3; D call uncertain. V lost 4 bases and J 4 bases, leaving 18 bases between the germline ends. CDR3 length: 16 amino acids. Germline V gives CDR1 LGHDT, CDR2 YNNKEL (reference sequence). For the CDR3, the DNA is TGTGCCAGCAGCCCCGTGGAATTCATTCAATCAGATACGCAGTATTTT. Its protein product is CASSPVEFIQSDTQYF.

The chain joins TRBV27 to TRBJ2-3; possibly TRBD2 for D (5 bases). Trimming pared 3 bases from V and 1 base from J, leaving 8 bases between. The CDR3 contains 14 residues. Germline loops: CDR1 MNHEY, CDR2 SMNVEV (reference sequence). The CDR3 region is CASSLGVGTDTQYF. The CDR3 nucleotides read TGTGCCAGCAGTTTGGGAGTGGGCACAGATACGCAGTATTTT.

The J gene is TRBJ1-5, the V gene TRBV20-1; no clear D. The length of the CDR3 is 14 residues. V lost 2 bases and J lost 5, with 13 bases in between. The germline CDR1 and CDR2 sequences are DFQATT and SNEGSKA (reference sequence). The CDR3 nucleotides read TGCAGTGCTAGACGCCCTGCGGTGTATCAGCCCCAGCATTTT. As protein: CSARRPAVYQPQHF.

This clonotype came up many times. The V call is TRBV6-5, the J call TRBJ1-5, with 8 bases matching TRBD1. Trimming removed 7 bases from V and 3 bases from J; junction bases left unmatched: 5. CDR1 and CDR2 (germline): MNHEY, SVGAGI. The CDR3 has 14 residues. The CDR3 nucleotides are TGTGCCAGCACCTCAGGGGGCCCCAATCAGCCCCAGCATTTT. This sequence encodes CASTSGGPNQPQHF.

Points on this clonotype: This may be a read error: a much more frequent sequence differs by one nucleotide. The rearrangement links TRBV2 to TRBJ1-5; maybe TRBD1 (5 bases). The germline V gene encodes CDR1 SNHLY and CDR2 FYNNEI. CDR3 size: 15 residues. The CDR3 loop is CASNVGGDGNQPKHF. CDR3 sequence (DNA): TGTGCCAGCAATGTCGGAGGGGATGGCAATCAGCCCAAGCATTTT.

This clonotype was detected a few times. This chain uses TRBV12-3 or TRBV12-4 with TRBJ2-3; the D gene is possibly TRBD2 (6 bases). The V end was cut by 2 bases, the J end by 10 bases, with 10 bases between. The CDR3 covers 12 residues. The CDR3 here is CASSLSGRSQYF. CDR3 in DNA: TGTGCCAGCAGTTTATCAGGGAGGTCGCAGTATTTT.

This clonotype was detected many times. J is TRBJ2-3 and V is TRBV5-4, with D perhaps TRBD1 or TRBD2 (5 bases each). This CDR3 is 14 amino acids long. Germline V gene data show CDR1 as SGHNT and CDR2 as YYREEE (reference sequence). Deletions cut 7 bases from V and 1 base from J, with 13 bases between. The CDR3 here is CASSRQGGTDTQYF. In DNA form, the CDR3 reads TGTGCCAGCTCCCGGCAGGGAGGCACAGATACGCAGTATTTT.

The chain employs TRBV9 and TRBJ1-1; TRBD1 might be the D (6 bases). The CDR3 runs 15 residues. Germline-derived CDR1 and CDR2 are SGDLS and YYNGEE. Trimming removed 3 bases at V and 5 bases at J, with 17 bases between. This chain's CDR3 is CASSAMTGPGTEAFF. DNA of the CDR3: TGTGCCAGCAGCGCCATGACAGGCCCCGGGACTGAAGCTTTCTTT.

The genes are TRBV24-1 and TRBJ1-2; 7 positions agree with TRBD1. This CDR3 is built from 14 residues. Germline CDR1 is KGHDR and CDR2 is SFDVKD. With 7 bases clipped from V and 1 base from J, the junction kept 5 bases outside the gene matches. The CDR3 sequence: CATSSRGDNYGYTF. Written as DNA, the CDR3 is TGTGCCACCAGCAGCAGGGGGGATAACTATGGCTACACCTTC.

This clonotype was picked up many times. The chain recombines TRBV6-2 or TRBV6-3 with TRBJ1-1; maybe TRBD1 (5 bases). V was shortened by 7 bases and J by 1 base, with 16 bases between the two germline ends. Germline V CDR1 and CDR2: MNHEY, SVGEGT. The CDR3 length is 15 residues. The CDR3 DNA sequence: TGTGCCAGCAACAGACCGGGACCGACGAACACTGAAGCTTTCTTT. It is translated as CASNRPGPTNTEAFF.

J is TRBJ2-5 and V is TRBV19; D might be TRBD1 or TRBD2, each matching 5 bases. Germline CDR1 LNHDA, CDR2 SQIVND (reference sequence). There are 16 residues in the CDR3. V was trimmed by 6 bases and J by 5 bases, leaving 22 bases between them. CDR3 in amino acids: CASSPLPQGTGETQYF. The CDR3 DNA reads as TGTGCCAGTAGCCCTCTGCCTCAGGGCACGGGGGAGACCCAGTACTTC.

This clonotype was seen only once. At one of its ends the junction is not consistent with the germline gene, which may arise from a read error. The CDR3 region is CACSQAVQETQYF. As DNA, the CDR3 is TGCGCCTGCAGCCAAGCGGTTCAAGAGACCCAGTACTTC. The J gene is TRBJ2-5, the V gene TRBV4-1, with D perhaps TRBD2 (5 bases). CDR1 is MGHRA, CDR2 YSYEKL, per germline. The CDR3 is 13 residues long.

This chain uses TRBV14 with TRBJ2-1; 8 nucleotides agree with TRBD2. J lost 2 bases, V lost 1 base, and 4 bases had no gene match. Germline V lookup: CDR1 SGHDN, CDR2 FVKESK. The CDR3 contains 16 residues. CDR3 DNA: TGTGCCAGCAGCCAAGTTGCGGGGGGTACCTACAATGAGCAGTTCTTC. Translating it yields CASSQVAGGTYNEQFF.

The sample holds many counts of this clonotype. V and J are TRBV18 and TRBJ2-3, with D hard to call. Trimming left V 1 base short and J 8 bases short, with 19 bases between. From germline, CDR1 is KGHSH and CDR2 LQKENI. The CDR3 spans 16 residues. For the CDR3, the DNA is TGTGCCAGCTCACCACTCCCCCCTGGGATTCTAGGTACGCAGTATTTT. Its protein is CASSPLPPGILGTQYF. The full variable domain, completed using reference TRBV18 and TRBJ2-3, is NAGVMQNPRHLVRRRGQEARLRCSPMKGHSHVYWYRQLPEEGLKFMVYLQKENIIDESGMPKERFSAEFPKEGPSILRIQQVVRGDSAAYFCASSPLPPGILGTQYFGPGTRLTVL.

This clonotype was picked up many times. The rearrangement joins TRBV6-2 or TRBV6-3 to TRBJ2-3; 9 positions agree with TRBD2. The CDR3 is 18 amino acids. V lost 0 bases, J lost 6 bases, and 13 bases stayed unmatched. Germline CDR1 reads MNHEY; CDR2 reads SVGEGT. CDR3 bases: TGTGCCAGCAGTTACTCGATACGGGTTAGCGGGGGAGTCGATACGCAGTATTTT. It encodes CASSYSIRVSGGVDTQYF.

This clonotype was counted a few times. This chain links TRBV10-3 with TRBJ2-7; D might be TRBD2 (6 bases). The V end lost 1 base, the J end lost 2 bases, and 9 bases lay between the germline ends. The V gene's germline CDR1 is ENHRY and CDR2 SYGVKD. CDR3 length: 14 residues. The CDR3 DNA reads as TGTGCCATCAGTGAGTTCGCGGGGCCCTACGAGCAGTACTTC. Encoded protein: CAISEFAGPYEQYF.

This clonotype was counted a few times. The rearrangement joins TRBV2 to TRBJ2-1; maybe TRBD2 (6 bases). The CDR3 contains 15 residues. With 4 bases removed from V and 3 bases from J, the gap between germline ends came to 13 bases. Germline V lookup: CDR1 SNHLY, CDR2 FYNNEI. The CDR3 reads CASSAEGDFYNEQFF. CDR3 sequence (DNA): TGTGCCAGCAGTGCAGAAGGGGACTTCTACAATGAGCAGTTCTTC.

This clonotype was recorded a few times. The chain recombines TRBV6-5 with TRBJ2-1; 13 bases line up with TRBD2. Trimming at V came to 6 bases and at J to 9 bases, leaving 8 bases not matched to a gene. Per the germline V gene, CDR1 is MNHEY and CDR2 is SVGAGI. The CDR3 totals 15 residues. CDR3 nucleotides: TGTGCCAGCAGACCGGGACTAGCGGGGATTGGTGAGCAGTTCTTC. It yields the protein CASRPGLAGIGEQFF.

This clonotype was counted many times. CDR3 in DNA: TGTGCCAGCAGTAAAAGGAGTAGCTCCTACAATGAGCAGTTCTTC. It yields the protein CASSKRSSSYNEQFF. The gene calls are TRBV2 and TRBJ2-1; no definite D call. CDR3 length: 15 amino acids. With 5 bases removed from V and 0 bases from J, the gap between germline ends came to 11 bases. Germline CDR1 reads SNHLY; CDR2 reads FYNNEI.

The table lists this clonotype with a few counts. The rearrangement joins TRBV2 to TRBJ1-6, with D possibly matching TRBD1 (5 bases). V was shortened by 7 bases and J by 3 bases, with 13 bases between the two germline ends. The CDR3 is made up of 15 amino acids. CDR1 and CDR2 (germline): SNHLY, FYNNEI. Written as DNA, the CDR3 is TGTGCCAGCATAAGGGGAGAGCTCTATAATTCACCCCTCCACTTT. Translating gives CASIRGELYNSPLHF.

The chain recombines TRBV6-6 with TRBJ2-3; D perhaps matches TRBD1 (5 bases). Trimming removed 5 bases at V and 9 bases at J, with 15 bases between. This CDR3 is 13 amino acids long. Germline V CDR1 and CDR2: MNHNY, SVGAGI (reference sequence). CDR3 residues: CASSNGQPETQYF. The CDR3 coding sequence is TGTGCCAGCAGTAACGGACAACCGGAGACGCAGTATTTT.

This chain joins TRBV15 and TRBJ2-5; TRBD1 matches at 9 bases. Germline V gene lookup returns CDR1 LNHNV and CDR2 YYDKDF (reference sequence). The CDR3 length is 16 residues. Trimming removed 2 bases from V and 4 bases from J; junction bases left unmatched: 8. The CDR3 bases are TGTGCCACCAGCAGACGCACAGGGGGCGGTTTAGAGACCCAGTACTTC. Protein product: CATSRRTGGGLETQYF.